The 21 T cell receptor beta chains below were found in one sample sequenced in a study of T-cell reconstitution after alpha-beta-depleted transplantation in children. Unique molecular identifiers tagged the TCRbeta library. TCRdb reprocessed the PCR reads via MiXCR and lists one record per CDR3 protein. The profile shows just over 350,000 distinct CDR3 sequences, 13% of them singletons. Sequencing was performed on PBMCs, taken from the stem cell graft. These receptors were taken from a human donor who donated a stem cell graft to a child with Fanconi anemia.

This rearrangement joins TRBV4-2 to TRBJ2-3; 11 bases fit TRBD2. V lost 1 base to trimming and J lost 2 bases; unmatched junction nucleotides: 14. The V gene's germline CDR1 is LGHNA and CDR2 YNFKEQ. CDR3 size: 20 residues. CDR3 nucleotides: TGTGCCAGCAGCCAAGGAGGTAGCGGGGGGGCCTTGGGGATCACAGATACGCAGTATTTT. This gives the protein CASSQGGSGGALGITDTQYF.

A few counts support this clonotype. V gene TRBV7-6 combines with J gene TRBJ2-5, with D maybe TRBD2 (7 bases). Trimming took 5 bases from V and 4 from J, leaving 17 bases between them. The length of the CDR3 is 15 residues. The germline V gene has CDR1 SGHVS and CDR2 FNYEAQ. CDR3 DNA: TGTGCCAGCAGCCCGCTTGGGGGGGGCATAGAGACCCAGTACTTC. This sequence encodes CASSPLGGGIETQYF.

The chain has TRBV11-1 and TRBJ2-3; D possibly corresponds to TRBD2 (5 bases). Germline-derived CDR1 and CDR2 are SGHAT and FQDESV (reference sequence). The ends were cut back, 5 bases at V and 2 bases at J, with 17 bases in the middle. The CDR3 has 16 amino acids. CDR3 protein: CASSRDSVLDTDTQYF. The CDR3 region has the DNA TGTGCCAGCAGCCGGGATAGCGTATTGGACACAGATACGCAGTATTTT. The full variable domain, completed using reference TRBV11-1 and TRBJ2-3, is EAEVAQSPRYKITEKSQAVAFWCDPISGHATLYWYRQILGQGPELLVQFQDESVVDDSQLPKDRFSAERLKGVDSTLKIQPAELGDSAMYLCASSRDSVLDTDTQYFGPGTRLTVL.

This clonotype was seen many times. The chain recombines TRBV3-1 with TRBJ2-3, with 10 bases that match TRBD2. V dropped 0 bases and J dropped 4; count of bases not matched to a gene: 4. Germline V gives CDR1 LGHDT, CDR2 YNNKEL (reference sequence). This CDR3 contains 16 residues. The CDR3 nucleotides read TGTGCCAGCAGCCAAGAACTAGGACTAGCGGCAGATACGCAGTATTTT. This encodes CASSQELGLAADTQYF.

The CDR3 loop is CASSPQSPGYGYTF. CDR3 bases: TGTGCCAGCTCACCACAGTCTCCCGGCTATGGCTACACCTTC. The chain carries TRBV18 and TRBJ1-2; D unclear. CDR3 size: 14 residues. Germline V gene data show CDR1 as KGHSH and CDR2 as LQKENI. V dropped 1 base and J dropped 4 bases, with 10 bases sitting between them.

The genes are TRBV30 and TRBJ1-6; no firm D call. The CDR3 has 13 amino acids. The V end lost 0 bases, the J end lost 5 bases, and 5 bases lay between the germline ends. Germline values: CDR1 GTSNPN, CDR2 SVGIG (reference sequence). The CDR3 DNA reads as TGTGCCTGGAGTGTAAGGAATAATTCACCCCTCCACTTT. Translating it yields CAWSVRNNSPLHF.

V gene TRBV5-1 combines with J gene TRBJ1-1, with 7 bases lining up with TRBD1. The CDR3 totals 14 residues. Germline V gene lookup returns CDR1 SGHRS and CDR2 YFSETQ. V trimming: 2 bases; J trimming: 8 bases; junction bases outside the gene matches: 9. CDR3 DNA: TGCGCCAGCAGCTTAAAGGACAGGCAAGGCGAAGCTTTCTTT. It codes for CASSLKDRQGEAFF.

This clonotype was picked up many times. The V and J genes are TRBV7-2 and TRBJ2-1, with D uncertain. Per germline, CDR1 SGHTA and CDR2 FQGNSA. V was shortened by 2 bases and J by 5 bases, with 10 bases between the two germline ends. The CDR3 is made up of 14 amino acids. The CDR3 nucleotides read TGTGCCAGCAGCTTACCCCGGCAACACAATGAGCAGTTCTTC. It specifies CASSLPRQHNEQFF.

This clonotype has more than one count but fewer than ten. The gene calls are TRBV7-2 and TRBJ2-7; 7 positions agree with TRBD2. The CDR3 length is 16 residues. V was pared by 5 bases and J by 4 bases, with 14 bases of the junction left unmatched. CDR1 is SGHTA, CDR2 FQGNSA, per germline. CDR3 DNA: TGTGCCAGCAGCACCACGGGCGGGCTAGCGGAATACGAGCAGTACTTC. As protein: CASSTTGGLAEYEQYF.

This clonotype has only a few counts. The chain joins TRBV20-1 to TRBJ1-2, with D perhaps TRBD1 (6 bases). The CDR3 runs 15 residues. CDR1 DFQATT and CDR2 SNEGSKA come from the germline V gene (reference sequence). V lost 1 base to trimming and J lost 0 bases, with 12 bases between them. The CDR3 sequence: CSARATGQPNYGYTF. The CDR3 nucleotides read TGCAGTGCTAGAGCCACCGGACAGCCTAACTATGGCTACACCTTC.

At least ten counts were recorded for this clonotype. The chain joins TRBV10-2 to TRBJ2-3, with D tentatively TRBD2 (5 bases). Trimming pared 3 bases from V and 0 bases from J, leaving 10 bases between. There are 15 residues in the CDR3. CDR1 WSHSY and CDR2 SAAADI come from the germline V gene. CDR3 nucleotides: TGCGCCAGCAGTGAATGGCGGGTCAGCACAGATACGCAGTATTTT. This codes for CASSEWRVSTDTQYF.

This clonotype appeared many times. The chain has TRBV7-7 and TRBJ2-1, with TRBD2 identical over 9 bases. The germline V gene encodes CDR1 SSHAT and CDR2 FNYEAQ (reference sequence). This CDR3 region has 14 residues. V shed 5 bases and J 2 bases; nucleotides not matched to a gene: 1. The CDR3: CASSAGGPYNEQFF. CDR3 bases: TGTGCCAGCAGCGCGGGGGGGCCCTACAATGAGCAGTTCTTC. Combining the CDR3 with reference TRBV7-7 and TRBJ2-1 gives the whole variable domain GAGVSQSPRYKVTKRGQDVTLRCDPISSHATLYWYQQALGQGPEFLTYFNYEAQPDKSGLPSDRFSAERPEGSISTLTIQRTEQRDSAMYRCASSAGGPYNEQFFGPGTRLTVL.

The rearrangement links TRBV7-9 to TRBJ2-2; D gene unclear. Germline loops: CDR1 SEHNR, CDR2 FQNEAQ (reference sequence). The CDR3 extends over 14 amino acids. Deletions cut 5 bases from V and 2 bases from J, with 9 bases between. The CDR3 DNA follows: TGTGCCAGCAGCGTGAGACACAACACCGGGGAGCTGTTTTTT. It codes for CASSVRHNTGELFF.

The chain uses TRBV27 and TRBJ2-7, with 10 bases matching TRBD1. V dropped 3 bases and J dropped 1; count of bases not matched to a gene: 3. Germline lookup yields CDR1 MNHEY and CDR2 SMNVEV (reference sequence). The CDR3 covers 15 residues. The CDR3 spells CASSFGGQGSYEQYF. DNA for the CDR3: TGTGCCAGCAGTTTTGGGGGACAGGGGTCCTACGAGCAGTACTTC.

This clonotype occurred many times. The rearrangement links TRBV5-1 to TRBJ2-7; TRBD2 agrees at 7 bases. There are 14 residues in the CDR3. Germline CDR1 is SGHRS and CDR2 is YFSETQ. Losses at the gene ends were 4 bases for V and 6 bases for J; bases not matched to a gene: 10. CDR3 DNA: TGCGCCAGCAGCGACCCTCAGGGAGGGTCCGAGCAGTACTTC. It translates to CASSDPQGGSEQYF.

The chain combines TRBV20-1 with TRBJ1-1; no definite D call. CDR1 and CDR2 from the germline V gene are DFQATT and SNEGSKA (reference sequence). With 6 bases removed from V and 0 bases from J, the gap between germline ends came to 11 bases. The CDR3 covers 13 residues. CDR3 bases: TGCAGTGCCCTCCGGGATTTGAACACTGAAGCTTTCTTT. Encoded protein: CSALRDLNTEAFF.

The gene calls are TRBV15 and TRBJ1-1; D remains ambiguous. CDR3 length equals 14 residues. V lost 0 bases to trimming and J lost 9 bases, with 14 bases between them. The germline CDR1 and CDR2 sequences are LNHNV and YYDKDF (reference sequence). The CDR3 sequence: CATSRDRAVQKAFF. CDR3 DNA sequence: TGTGCCACCAGCAGAGATAGGGCGGTACAAAAAGCTTTCTTT.

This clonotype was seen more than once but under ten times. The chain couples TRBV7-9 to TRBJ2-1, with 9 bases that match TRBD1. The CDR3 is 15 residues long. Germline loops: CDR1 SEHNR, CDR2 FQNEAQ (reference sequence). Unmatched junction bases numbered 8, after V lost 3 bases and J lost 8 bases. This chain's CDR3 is CASSFSGTGLDEQFF. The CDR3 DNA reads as TGTGCCAGCAGCTTCTCCGGGACAGGGTTGGATGAGCAGTTCTTC.

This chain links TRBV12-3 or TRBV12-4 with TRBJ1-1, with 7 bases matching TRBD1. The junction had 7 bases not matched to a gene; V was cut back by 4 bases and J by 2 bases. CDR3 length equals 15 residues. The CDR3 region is CASSWWQGVNTEAFF. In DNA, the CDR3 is TGTGCCAGCAGTTGGTGGCAGGGGGTCAACACTGAAGCTTTCTTT.

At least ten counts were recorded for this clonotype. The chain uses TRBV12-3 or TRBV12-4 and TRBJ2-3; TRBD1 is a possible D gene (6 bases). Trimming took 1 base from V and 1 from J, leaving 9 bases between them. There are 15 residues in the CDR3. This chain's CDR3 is CASSLGTARTDTQYF. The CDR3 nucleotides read TGTGCCAGCAGTTTAGGGACAGCGCGCACAGATACGCAGTATTTT.

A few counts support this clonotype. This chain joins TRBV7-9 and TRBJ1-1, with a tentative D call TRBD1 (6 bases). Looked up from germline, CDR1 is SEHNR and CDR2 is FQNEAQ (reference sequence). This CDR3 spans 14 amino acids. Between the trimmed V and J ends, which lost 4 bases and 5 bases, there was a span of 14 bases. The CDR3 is CASSYDLQGTEAFF. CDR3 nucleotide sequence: TGTGCCAGCAGCTATGACCTACAGGGAACTGAAGCTTTCTTT.